This TCR beta chain was observed in a study of blood T cells in healthy people across ages. The ends lost 3 bases at V and 7 bases at J; junction bases unmatched: 7. This CDR3 has 14 amino acids. The germline gives CDR1 MNHEY, CDR2 SVGAGI. The authors ran a second PCR of 7 to 11 cycles using a sample-barcoded 5' primer and a J-beta primer mix. A single record per CDR3 protein comes from TCRdb applying MiXCR to the 5' RACE reads. The sample yields about 1.5 million distinct CDR3 sequences, roughly two fifths seen once. Source material: blood. The chain joins TRBV6-5 to TRBJ1-2; 8 nucleotides align to TRBD1. This clonotype was sampled from a young woman in good health. In DNA, the CDR3 is TGTGCCAGCAGTTATGGAGGGACAGGCGGTGGCTACACCTTC. Residues: CASSYGGTGGGYTF.